The clone carrying this T cell receptor beta chain appeared once. The entry originates in a study of OX40 agonist ivuxolimab in advanced cancers. Overall study context: Patients received ivuxolimab, an intravenous treatment, every 2 weeks at 0.01 to 10 mg/kg.

Generated by immunoSEQ multiplex PCR, the TCRdb table keeps only in-frame clones and is missing some. The sample includes 50,000 to 65,000 clones, roughly 92% of them seen just once. This CDR3 is 12 amino acids long. Trimming stripped 3 bases from V and 1 base from J, with 3 bases between. CDR1 is MNHEY, CDR2 SMNVEV, per germline (reference sequence). The sequencing here drew on CD4+ or CD8+ T cells sorted from blood, taken in a trial of the OX40 agonist ivuxolimab. The J gene is TRBJ1-1, the V gene TRBV27; D not resolved. This clonotype originated in an adult with an advanced solid tumor such as melanoma, head and neck, liver or kidney cancer. The CDR3 DNA sequence: TGTGCCAGCAGTTTGGAGAACACTGAAGCTTTCTTT. This translates into CASSLENTEAFF.